The 19 T cell receptor beta chains below were found in one sample sequenced in a study of blood T cell repertoires in COVID-19 (dated by TCRdb to between 2020 and 2021). Library creation used the immunoSEQ multiplex PCR assay. TCRdb mirrors the immuneACCESS table, restricted to in-frame sequences. Some clones are absent from its copies; in checked studies, under half trace to an unresolved V gene, and the reason for the others is unknown. The sample table shows 250,000 to 300,000 clones, and approximately 85% are seen once. The top ten constitute about 1.9% of the sample. Source material: PBMCs or T cells enriched from blood (not recorded which). These receptors all come from a woman aged 45-65 years who had recovered from COVID-19.

Note on this clone: In the same sample, other DNA sequences code for this CDR3. This sequence joins TRBV5-1 and TRBJ1-4; D perhaps matches TRBD1 (6 bases). Germline lookup yields CDR1 SGHRS and CDR2 YFSETQ. V lost 0 bases and J lost 0, with 9 bases in between. This CDR3 has 16 residues. Written as DNA, the CDR3 is TGCGCCAGCAGCTTGGGGACAGTTGCAACTAATGAAAAACTGTTTTTT. This sequence encodes CASSLGTVATNEKLFF.

This sequence joins TRBV7-8 and TRBJ2-2, with 12 bases matching TRBD1. This CDR3 has 16 amino acids. The germline CDR1 and CDR2 sequences are SGHVS and FQNEAQ. J gave up 2 bases and V 5 bases, and 3 bases lay outside the gene matches. CDR3 loop: CASSPGTGGNTGELFF. The CDR3 nucleotides read TGTGCCAGCAGCCCAGGGACAGGGGGCAACACCGGGGAGCTGTTTTTT. The complete variable domain, with remaining parts taken from reference TRBV7-8 and TRBJ2-2, reads GAGVSQSPRYKVAKRGQDVALRCDPISGHVSLFWYQQALGQGPEFLTYFQNEAQLDKSGLPSDRFFAERPEGSVSTLKIQRTQQEDSAVYLCASSPGTGGNTGELFFGEGSRLTVL.

The chain couples TRBV19 to TRBJ2-7, with 7 nucleotides matching TRBD1. Trimming cost V 7 bases and J 3 bases; bases outside gene matches: 9. The length of the CDR3 is 14 residues. The V gene's germline CDR1 is LNHDA and CDR2 SQIVND (reference sequence). The CDR3 loop is CASKRTGGNYEQYF. The CDR3 DNA reads as TGTGCCAGTAAAAGGACAGGCGGCAACTACGAGCAGTACTTC.

This CDR3 reads CASSLTGDTPYGYTF. In DNA form, the CDR3 reads TGTGCCAGCAGTCTTACAGGGGACACGCCCTATGGCTACACCTTC. The chain links TRBV27 to TRBJ1-2; TRBD1 matches 7 bases. CDR3 length: 15 residues. The germline V gene has CDR1 MNHEY and CDR2 SMNVEV (reference sequence). Losses at the gene ends were 5 bases for V and 4 bases for J; bases not matched to a gene: 10.

The chain combines TRBV5-4 with TRBJ2-5; TRBD1 matches at 8 bases. The CDR3 length is 14 residues. The germline V gene encodes CDR1 SGHNT and CDR2 YYREEE (reference sequence). J was trimmed by 4 bases and V by 7 bases; bases with no gene match: 9. The CDR3 is CASAGQGTRETQYF. CDR3 nucleotides: TGTGCCAGCGCAGGACAGGGAACGAGAGAGACCCAGTACTTC.

The rearrangement uses TRBV7-9 and TRBJ2-1, with D possibly being TRBD1 (7 bases). The CDR3 is 18 amino acids. Trimming shortened V by 5 bases and J by 8 bases, and 28 bases separated the two germline ends. The germline V gene has CDR1 SEHNR and CDR2 FQNEAQ (reference sequence). The CDR3 here is CASSLRGTALGNHHEQFF. Here the CDR3 DNA reads TGTGCCAGCAGCCTGCGCGGGACAGCCCTAGGGAACCACCATGAGCAGTTCTTC.

The chain joins TRBV6-5 to TRBJ1-2; TRBD1 matches at 8 bases. The CDR3 totals 14 residues. Germline assignment: CDR1 MNHEY and CDR2 SVGAGI. V was pared by 6 bases and J by 2 bases, with 5 bases of the junction left unmatched. The CDR3 region has the DNA TGTGCCAGCAGCAGACAGGGGAACAACTATGGCTACACCTTC. Translation gives CASSRQGNNYGYTF.

The chain couples TRBV18 to TRBJ1-4; maybe TRBD1 (5 bases). Germline assignment: CDR1 KGHSH and CDR2 LQKENI. CDR3 length equals 15 residues. V gave up 6 bases and J gave up 5 bases, with 16 bases separating them. In nucleotides, the CDR3 is TGTGCCAGCTCGTCCCCGGGACTGCAAAATGAAAAACTGTTTTTT. This gives the protein CASSSPGLQNEKLFF.

The V gene is TRBV19, the J gene TRBJ1-2; D remains unclear. The ends were cut back, 4 bases at V and 5 bases at J, with 17 bases in the middle. From germline, CDR1 is LNHDA and CDR2 SQIVND (reference sequence). CDR3 length: 15 residues. CDR3 sequence: CASSTERRAIYGYTF. For the CDR3, the DNA is TGTGCCAGTAGTACCGAAAGGAGGGCCATATATGGCTACACCTTC.

The chain couples TRBV18 to TRBJ2-1; no reliable D call. The ends were cut back, 6 bases at V and 4 bases at J, with 10 bases in the middle. Germline V lookup: CDR1 KGHSH, CDR2 LQKENI. CDR3 size: 13 residues. The CDR3: CASSPEMYNEQFF. For the CDR3, the DNA is TGTGCCAGCTCTCCGGAGATGTACAATGAGCAGTTCTTC.

The V and J genes are TRBV16 and TRBJ1-4; the D is unclear. Germline V gene sequence: CDR1 KGHSY, CDR2 FQNENV. The length of the CDR3 is 12 residues. Between the trimmed V and J ends, which lost 6 bases and 9 bases, there was a span of 11 bases. In DNA form, the CDR3 reads TGTGCCAGCAGTCCCTATCTGAAAAAACTGTTTTTT. This gives the protein CASSPYLKKLFF.

The chain is built from TRBV10-3 and TRBJ2-3; weak D call: TRBD2 (5 bases). Trimming took 2 bases from V and 2 from J, leaving 17 bases between them. Germline CDR1 and CDR2: ENHRY and SYGVKD. This CDR3 comprises 17 residues. This chain's CDR3 is CAISEVRSGINTDTQYF. Here the CDR3 DNA reads TGTGCCATCAGTGAGGTCAGGTCCGGGATTAACACAGATACGCAGTATTTT.

The V gene is TRBV4-2, the J gene TRBJ1-3; no firm D call. This CDR3 spans 17 amino acids. V gave up 1 base and J gave up 3 bases, with 16 bases separating them. Germline CDR1 reads LGHNA; CDR2 reads YNFKEQ. CDR3 residues: CASSQGWNEGVGNTIYF. CDR3 in DNA: TGTGCCAGCAGCCAAGGTTGGAATGAGGGAGTTGGAAACACCATATATTTT.

This sequence joins TRBV5-4 and TRBJ1-2, with D unclear. V was cut by 5 bases and J by 4 bases, with 15 bases left in between. The length of the CDR3 is 14 residues. Germline CDR1 SGHNT, CDR2 YYREEE (reference sequence). CDR3 region: CASRKERELYGYTF. CDR3 DNA sequence: TGTGCCAGCAGGAAAGAAAGGGAGCTCTATGGCTACACCTTC. The variable domain in full, with the rest retrieved from reference TRBV5-4 and TRBJ1-2, is ETGVTQSPTHLIKTRGQQVTLRCSSQSGHNTVSWYQQALGQGPQFIFQYYREEENGRGNFPPRFSGLQFPNYSSELNVNALELDDSALYLCASRKERELYGYTFGSGTRLTVV.

The V gene is TRBV24-1, the J gene TRBJ2-1; 10 bases are shared with TRBD2. This CDR3 is built from 16 residues. Germline V gene sequence: CDR1 KGHDR, CDR2 SFDVKD. V lost 3 bases and J lost 0; bases outside the gene matches: 1. For the CDR3, the DNA is TGTGCCACCAGTGATCCTAGCGGGAGCTCCTACAATGAGCAGTTCTTC. It is translated as CATSDPSGSSYNEQFF.

J is TRBJ2-1 and V is TRBV2; 12 bases match TRBD2. The CDR3 length is 16 residues. Germline trimming cut 6 bases from V and 4 bases from J; bases unmatched to any gene: 7. CDR1 is SNHLY, CDR2 FYNNEI, per germline. CDR3 nucleotides: TGTGCCAGCAGCGATACTAGCGGGAGGTATTACAATGAGCAGTTCTTC. It translates to CASSDTSGRYYNEQFF. The full variable domain, with the rest looked up from reference TRBV2 and TRBJ2-1, is EPEVTQTPSHQVTQMGQEVILRCVPISNHLYFYWYRQILGQKVEFLVSFYNNEISEKSEIFDDQFSVERPDGSNFTLKIRSTKLEDSAMYFCASSDTSGRYYNEQFFGPGTRLTVL.

The rearrangement joins TRBV6-2 or TRBV6-3 to TRBJ2-1; the D is unclear. Germline V gene sequence: CDR1 MNHEY, CDR2 SVGEGT. CDR3 length: 16 amino acids. V was trimmed by 0 bases and J by 0 bases, leaving 9 bases between them. CDR3 coding DNA: TGTGCCAGCAGTTACTCGGCCGGGTTCTCCTACAATGAGCAGTTCTTC. It encodes CASSYSAGFSYNEQFF.

V and J are TRBV7-9 and TRBJ2-6; 7 nucleotides agree with TRBD1. This CDR3 comprises 15 residues. The V gene's germline CDR1 is SEHNR and CDR2 FQNEAQ (reference sequence). Trimming cost V 3 bases and J 3 bases; bases outside gene matches: 2. The DNA of the CDR3 is TGTGCCAGCAGCTTCGGACAGGATGGGGCCAACGTCCTGACTTTC. This sequence encodes CASSFGQDGANVLTF.

V usage is TRBV7-6 and J usage is TRBJ1-4; TRBD1 matches 9 bases. The germline V gene encodes CDR1 SGHVS and CDR2 FNYEAQ. The V segment lost 1 base and the J segment 1 base; nucleotides outside the gene matches: 4. The CDR3 sequence is 17 residues long. The CDR3 spells CASSLEQGARTNEKLFF. CDR3 DNA: TGTGCCAGCAGCTTAGAACAGGGGGCAAGAACTAATGAAAAACTGTTTTTT.